Shown below are 11 T cell receptor beta chains from a single sample sequenced in a study of shared clonotypes between healthy human individuals. Repertoires were generated with immunoSEQ multiplex PCR, while TCRdb's copy carries only in-frame clones and drops some. The sample includes about 1 million clones, more than 65% of them seen just once. Sample: memory CD4+ T cells sorted from blood. Subset denoted: CD45RA-negative fraction. All receptors come from a man younger than 35 in good health.

The chain recombines TRBV5-1 with TRBJ2-3; 8 bases match TRBD2. J gave up 1 base and V 3 bases, and 10 bases lay outside the gene matches. The CDR3 runs 17 residues. Germline V gene lookup returns CDR1 SGHRS and CDR2 YFSETQ. The CDR3 nucleotides read TGCGCCAGCAGCTCCCGCCCGCTAGCGGGCCGCACAGATACGCAGTATTTT. Translated, it gives CASSSRPLAGRTDTQYF.

The chain couples TRBV6-1 to TRBJ2-3; 12 bases align to TRBD2. J was trimmed by 6 bases and V by 4 bases; bases with no gene match: 8. The germline gives CDR1 MNHNS, CDR2 SASEGT. The CDR3 length is 16 residues. For the CDR3, the DNA is TGTGCCAGCAGTGCACTAGCGGGGGGCATAAAGGATACGCAGTATTTT. It translates to CASSALAGGIKDTQYF.

The chain has TRBV4-3 and TRBJ2-7; D gene ambiguous. This CDR3 has 15 residues. Germline CDR1 reads LGHNA; CDR2 reads YSLEER. V shed 0 bases and J shed 0 bases, with 9 bases lying between them. The chain's CDR3 is CASSQEAQTSYEQYF. CDR3 DNA: TGCGCCAGCAGCCAAGAAGCGCAGACCTCCTACGAGCAGTACTTC.

The chain carries TRBV28 and TRBJ1-2; 8 bases are shared with TRBD1. V shed 3 bases, J shed 5 bases, and the junction held 5 bases outside the gene matches. Germline V gene sequence: CDR1 MDHEN, CDR2 SYDVKM. This CDR3 region has 14 residues. The CDR3 loop reads CASSFGTGRYGYTF. The CDR3, as DNA: TGTGCCAGCAGTTTCGGGACAGGTCGTTATGGCTACACCTTC.

The chain carries TRBV19 and TRBJ1-1, with D possibly being TRBD1 (6 bases). The V gene lost 5 bases and the J gene lost 1 base, with 11 bases spanning the gap. CDR1 is LNHDA and CDR2 is SQIVND in the germline V gene (reference sequence). The CDR3 has 14 amino acids. For the CDR3, the DNA is TGTGCCAGTAGTCACGGGGGGCAGAACACTGAAGCTTTCTTT. Amino acids: CASSHGGQNTEAFF.

The V gene is TRBV21-1, the J gene TRBJ1-1; TRBD1 is the table's D call, not checked against the DNA. TRBV21-1 is flagged as a pseudogene. The length of the CDR3 is 20 residues. The DNA for the CDR3 is TGTGCCAGCAGCAAAGACGAGGGACAGGGGGCGCCTACCCTGGACACTGAAGCTTTCTTT. Translating it yields CASSKDEGQGAPTLDTEAFF.

The chain is built from TRBV7-2 and TRBJ1-5; no reliable D call. In germline, CDR1 is SGHTA, CDR2 FQGNSA. V lost 5 bases and J 1 base, leaving 3 bases between the germline ends. The CDR3 has 12 residues. The CDR3 nucleotides read TGTGCCAGCAGCGAGAGCAATCAGCCCCAGCATTTT. Protein product: CASSESNQPQHF.

V is TRBV6-4 and J is TRBJ1-1; 8 bases agree with TRBD1. From germline, CDR1 is MRHNA and CDR2 SNTAGT. The CDR3 is 14 amino acids. Losses at the gene ends were 6 bases for V and 7 bases for J; bases not matched to a gene: 10. The CDR3: CASRGTGQRSEAFF. CDR3 coding DNA: TGTGCCAGCAGGGGGACAGGCCAGCGCAGTGAAGCTTTCTTT.

This clone was seen only once. The chain has TRBV7-2 and TRBJ1-3; no definite D call. V shed 1 base and J shed 0 bases, with 7 bases lying between them. The CDR3 is 15 amino acids. Germline CDR1 is SGHTA and CDR2 is FQGNSA. The CDR3: CASSLVLASGNTIYF. The DNA of the CDR3 is TGTGCCAGCAGCTTAGTTCTGGCCTCTGGAAACACCATATATTTT.

The rearrangement links TRBV5-8 to TRBJ1-2; D is possibly TRBD1 (5 bases). The germline gives CDR1 SGHTS, CDR2 YDEGEE. This CDR3 has 13 amino acids. V lost 2 bases and J 8 bases, leaving 13 bases between the germline ends. For the CDR3, the DNA is TGTGCCAGCAGCTTTCAAGGGGTTGTAGGCTACACCTTC. This sequence encodes CASSFQGVVGYTF.

A note on this clone: One end of the junction varies from germline; a read error may be responsible. The rearrangement joins TRBV7-9 to TRBJ1-5; D is unresolved. The CDR3 is 14 amino acids. CDR1 is SEHNR, CDR2 FQNEAQ, per germline (reference sequence). CDR3 region: CASSLGPVNQPQHF. The CDR3, as DNA: TGTGCCAGCAGTTTAGGGCCAGTCAATCAGCCCCAGCATTTT.